Shown below are 16 T cell receptor beta chains from a single sample sequenced in a study of a mutant IDH1 vaccine in newly diagnosed glioma. Time point of the sample: baseline, week 1 (first vaccination visit). The treatment: pre-vaccination baseline after standard-of-care therapy. TCRdb keeps only in-frame clones here, not all; method: immunoSEQ multiplex PCR. This sample yields about 32,000 clones, of which approximately 80% are seen a single time; approximately 19% belongs to the top ten. The material sequenced was PBMCs, taken from a glioma patient treated with radiotherapy, temozolomide or both. The receptor set was obtained from a man aged 25-40 years with glioma.

V and J are TRBV27 and TRBJ2-5; 10 bases are a match to TRBD2. Trimming removed 5 bases from V and 1 base from J; junction bases left unmatched: 13. The CDR3 runs 18 residues. Germline values: CDR1 MNHEY, CDR2 SMNVEV (reference sequence). The CDR3 loop is CASSARLAGARGQETQYF. The DNA of the CDR3 is TGTGCCAGCAGTGCGAGGCTAGCGGGGGCCCGGGGCCAAGAGACCCAGTACTTC.

The rearrangement joins TRBV5-4 to TRBJ2-7, with D possibly matching TRBD2 (6 bases). The CDR3 runs to 16 residues. The V end lost 4 bases, the J end lost 1 base, and 18 bases lay between the germline ends. Per germline, CDR1 SGHNT and CDR2 YYREEE (reference sequence). For the CDR3, the DNA is TGTGCCAGCAGCCCGGAGGTAGCGGATTTTTCCTACGAGCAGTACTTC. It specifies CASSPEVADFSYEQYF.

This chain links TRBV5-1 with TRBJ2-5; tentatively, D is TRBD1 (6 bases). Germline V CDR1 and CDR2: SGHRS, YFSETQ. This CDR3 is 17 amino acids long. Trimming took off 4 bases at V and 1 base at J, with 20 bases between the two ends. The CDR3 DNA is TGCGCCAGCAGCCCAAGTCAGGGGTCGGGCCGCCAAGAGACCCAGTACTTC. Protein product: CASSPSQGSGRQETQYF.

The chain is built from TRBV7-9 and TRBJ1-3; the D gene is possibly TRBD1 (6 bases). Germline lookup yields CDR1 SEHNR and CDR2 FQNEAQ (reference sequence). CDR3 length equals 15 residues. With 7 bases removed from V and 1 base from J, the gap between germline ends came to 14 bases. CDR3 DNA: TGTGCCAGCACCGCTTTGGGGGCTTCTGGAAACACCATATATTTT. Residues: CASTALGASGNTIYF.

This clone appeared a single time. This chain joins TRBV5-1 and TRBJ1-5; perhaps TRBD1 as D (5 bases). V lost 4 bases and J 8 bases, leaving 25 bases between the germline ends. Per germline, CDR1 SGHRS and CDR2 YFSETQ. There are 17 residues in the CDR3. CDR3 amino acids: CASSAGPGTLKREPQHF. In DNA form, the CDR3 reads TGCGCCAGCAGCGCCGGCCCCGGGACCCTAAAGAGGGAGCCCCAGCATTTT. Drawing the rest from reference TRBV5-1 and TRBJ1-5, the complete variable domain is KAGVTQTPRYLIKTRGQQVTLSCSPISGHRSVSWYQQTPGQGLQFLFEYFSETQRNKGNFPGRFSGRQFSNSRSEMNVSTLELGDSALYLCASSAGPGTLKREPQHFGDGTRLSIL.

This clone turned up a few times. The CDR3 DNA reads TGTGCCAGCAGTCAGGGGGCTGGGACTGAAGCTTTCTTT. The encoded protein is CASSQGAGTEAFF. The genes are TRBV9 and TRBJ1-1; TRBD1 matches 8 bases. CDR3 length: 13 amino acids. V shed 5 bases, J shed 5 bases, and the junction held 5 bases outside the gene matches. Germline V lookup: CDR1 SGDLS, CDR2 YYNGEE.

The rearrangement links TRBV9 to TRBJ1-2; D remains ambiguous. This CDR3 has 9 residues. Germline V gives CDR1 SGDLS, CDR2 YYNGEE. Trimming stripped 7 bases from V and 8 bases from J, with 6 bases between. The DNA of the CDR3 is TGTGCCAGCGGGTCGGGCTACACCTTC. Its translation: CASGSGYTF.

The gene calls are TRBV19 and TRBJ2-7, with D possibly matching TRBD1 (6 bases). This CDR3 has 13 residues. CDR1 and CDR2 (germline): LNHDA, SQIVND (reference sequence). V was pared by 9 bases and J by 2 bases, with 14 bases between. The CDR3 DNA is TGTGCCAGCGCAGGGACATCCACCTACGAGCAGTACTTC. It codes for CASAGTSTYEQYF. Full variable domain (rest looked up from reference TRBV19 and TRBJ2-7): DGGITQSPKYLFRKEGQNVTLSCEQNLNHDAMYWYRQDPGQGLRLIYYSQIVNDFQKGDIAEGYSVSREKKESFPLTVTSAQKNPTAFYLCASAGTSTYEQYFGPGTRLTVT.

The CDR3 reads CATVLGTYEQYF. The CDR3 DNA reads as TGTGCCACAGTTCTGGGGACCTACGAGCAGTACTTC. This sequence joins TRBV2 and TRBJ2-7, with D unresolved. Germline V gene data show CDR1 as SNHLY and CDR2 as FYNNEI. The CDR3 extends over 12 amino acids. V was shortened by 10 bases and J by 2 bases, with 12 bases between the two germline ends.

The V gene is TRBV30, the J gene TRBJ2-7, with 7 bases lining up with TRBD1. CDR1 and CDR2 from the germline V gene are GTSNPN and SVGIG (reference sequence). The CDR3 runs to 13 residues. The ends lost 1 base at V and 0 bases at J; junction bases unmatched: 0. CDR3 nucleotide sequence: TGTGCCTGGAGTGGGGACAGCTCCTACGAGCAGTACTTC. This codes for CAWSGDSSYEQYF.

The rearrangement links TRBV5-6 to TRBJ2-2; 9 nucleotides agree with TRBD1. The germline CDR1 and CDR2 sequences are SGHDT and YYEEEE. CDR3 length equals 16 residues. J was trimmed by 7 bases and V by 4 bases; bases with no gene match: 11. The CDR3 spells CASSPEPGQGIGELFF. In nucleotides, the CDR3 is TGTGCCAGCAGCCCGGAACCGGGACAGGGCATCGGGGAGCTGTTTTTT.

The chain joins TRBV30 to TRBJ1-5; D is perhaps TRBD1 (6 bases). Trimming stripped 2 bases from V and 7 bases from J, with 15 bases between. Germline assignment: CDR1 GTSNPN and CDR2 SVGIG (reference sequence). The CDR3 contains 14 residues. The CDR3 is CAWSLGGGGQPQHF. CDR3 bases: TGTGCCTGGAGTCTCGGGGGGGGCGGCCAGCCCCAGCATTTT.

The chain is built from TRBV4-3 and TRBJ2-7, with 11 bases matching TRBD2. V lost 1 base to trimming and J lost 4 bases; unmatched junction nucleotides: 6. CDR1 is LGHNA and CDR2 is YSLEER in the germline V gene. This CDR3 comprises 16 residues. CDR3 in DNA: TGCGCCAGCAGCCAAGGTAGCGGGGGGGCTGGGTACGAGCAGTACTTC. This sequence encodes CASSQGSGGAGYEQYF.

The chain is built from TRBV19 and TRBJ2-7; D tentatively fits TRBD1 or TRBD2 (5 bases each). Germline V gives CDR1 LNHDA, CDR2 SQIVND (reference sequence). Trimming stripped 3 bases from V and 5 bases from J, with 17 bases between. The CDR3 spans 15 residues. CDR3 in DNA: TGTGCCAGTAGTATTAAGGCGGGCCGAGGGGACGAGCAGTACTTC. This encodes CASSIKAGRGDEQYF.

The chain combines TRBV28 with TRBJ2-5; the D gene is possibly TRBD2 (5 bases). V was pared by 2 bases and J by 3 bases, with 13 bases between. The CDR3 is 15 amino acids. Germline V lookup: CDR1 MDHEN, CDR2 SYDVKM. This CDR3 is CASSLGSGLEETQYF. The CDR3 region has the DNA TGTGCCAGCAGTTTAGGGTCGGGGTTGGAAGAGACCCAGTACTTC.

The chain uses TRBV5-4 and TRBJ2-6; D call uncertain. This CDR3 is 14 amino acids long. Germline V gives CDR1 SGHNT, CDR2 YYREEE (reference sequence). V lost 0 bases, J lost 6 bases, and 7 bases lay in between. DNA for the CDR3: TGTGCCAGCAGCTTGGGTCTCGAGGCCAACGTCCTGACTTTC. Translation: CASSLGLEANVLTF.